This T cell receptor beta chain was observed in a study of T cells expressing NK-cell markers. Looked up from germline, CDR1 is PRHDT and CDR2 is FYEKMQ (reference sequence). This CDR3 region has 13 residues. Details on this clonotype: As yet, its antigen is unknown.

TCRdb reprocessed the 5' RACE reads, with one entry per CDR3 protein and no DNA. Its table lists 300,000 or so distinct CDR3 sequences. General study points: Whether expanded NKG2C+ T cell clones recognized HCMV stayed uncertain.

Sequenced sample: blood T cells: a sorted CD56 or NKG2C T cell subset, CD4+ or CD8+ T cells, or bulk PBMC T cells (not recorded which). The chain uses TRBV13 and TRBJ2-3; TCRdb picks TRBD2, but there is no DNA to check that call. This sequence originates from a woman aged 18 to 75 in good health. CDR3 sequence reads: CAGTSGGLYTQYF.